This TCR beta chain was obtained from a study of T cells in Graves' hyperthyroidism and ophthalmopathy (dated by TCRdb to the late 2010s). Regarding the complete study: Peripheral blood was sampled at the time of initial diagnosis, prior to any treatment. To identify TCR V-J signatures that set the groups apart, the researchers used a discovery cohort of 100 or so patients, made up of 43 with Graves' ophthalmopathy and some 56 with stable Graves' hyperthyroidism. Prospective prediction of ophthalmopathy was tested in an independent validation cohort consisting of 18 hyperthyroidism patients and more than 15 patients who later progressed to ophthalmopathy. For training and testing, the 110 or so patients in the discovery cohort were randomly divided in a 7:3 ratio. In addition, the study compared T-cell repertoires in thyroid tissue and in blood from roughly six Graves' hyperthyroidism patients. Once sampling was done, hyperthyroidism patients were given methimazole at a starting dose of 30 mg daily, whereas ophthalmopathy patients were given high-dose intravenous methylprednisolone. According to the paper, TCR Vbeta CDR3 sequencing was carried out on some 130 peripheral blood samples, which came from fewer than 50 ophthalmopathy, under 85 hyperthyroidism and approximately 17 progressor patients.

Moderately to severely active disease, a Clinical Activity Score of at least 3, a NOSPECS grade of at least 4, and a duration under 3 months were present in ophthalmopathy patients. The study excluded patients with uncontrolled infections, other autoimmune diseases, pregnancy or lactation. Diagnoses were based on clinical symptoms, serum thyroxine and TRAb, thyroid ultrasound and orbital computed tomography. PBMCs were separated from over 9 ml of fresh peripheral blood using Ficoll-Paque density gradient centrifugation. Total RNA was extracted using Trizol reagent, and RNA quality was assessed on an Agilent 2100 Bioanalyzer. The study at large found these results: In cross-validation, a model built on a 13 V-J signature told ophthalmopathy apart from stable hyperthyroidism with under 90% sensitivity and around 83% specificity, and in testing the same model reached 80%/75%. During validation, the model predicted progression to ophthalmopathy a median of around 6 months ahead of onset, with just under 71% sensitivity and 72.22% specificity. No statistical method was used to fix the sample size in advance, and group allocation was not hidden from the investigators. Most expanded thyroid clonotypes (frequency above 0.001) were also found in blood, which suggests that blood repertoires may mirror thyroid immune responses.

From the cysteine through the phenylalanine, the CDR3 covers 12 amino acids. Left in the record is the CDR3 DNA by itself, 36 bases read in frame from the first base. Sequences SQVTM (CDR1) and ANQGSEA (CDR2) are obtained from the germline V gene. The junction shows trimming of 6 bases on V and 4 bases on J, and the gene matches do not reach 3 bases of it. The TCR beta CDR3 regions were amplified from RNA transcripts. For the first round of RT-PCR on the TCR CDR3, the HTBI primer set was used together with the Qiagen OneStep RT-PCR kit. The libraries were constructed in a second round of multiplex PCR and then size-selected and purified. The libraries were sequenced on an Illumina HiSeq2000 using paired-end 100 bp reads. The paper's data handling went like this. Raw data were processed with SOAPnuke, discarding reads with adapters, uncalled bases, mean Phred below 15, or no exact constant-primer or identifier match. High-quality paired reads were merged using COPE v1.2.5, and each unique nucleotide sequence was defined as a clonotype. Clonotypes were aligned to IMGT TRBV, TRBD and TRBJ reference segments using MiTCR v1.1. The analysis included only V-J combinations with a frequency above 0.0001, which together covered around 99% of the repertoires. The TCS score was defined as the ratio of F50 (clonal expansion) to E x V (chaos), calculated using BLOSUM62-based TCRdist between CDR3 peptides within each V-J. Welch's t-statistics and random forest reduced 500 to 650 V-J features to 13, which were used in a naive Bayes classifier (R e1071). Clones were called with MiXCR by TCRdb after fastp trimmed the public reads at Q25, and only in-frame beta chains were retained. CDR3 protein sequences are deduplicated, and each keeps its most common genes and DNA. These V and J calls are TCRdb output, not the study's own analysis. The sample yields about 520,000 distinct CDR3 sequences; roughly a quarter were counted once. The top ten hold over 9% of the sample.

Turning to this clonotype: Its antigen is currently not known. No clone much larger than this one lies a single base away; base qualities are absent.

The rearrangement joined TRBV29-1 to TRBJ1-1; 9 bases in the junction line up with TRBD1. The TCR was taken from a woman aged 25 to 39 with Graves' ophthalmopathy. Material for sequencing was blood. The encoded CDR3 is CSVGQGITEAFF. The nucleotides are TGCAGCGTCGGACAGGGGATCACTGAAGCTTTCTTT.